This T cell receptor beta chain stems from a study of T cells expressing NK-cell markers (dated by TCRdb to about 2020). Broadly, across the study: Seven or eight donors provided sorted CD3+CD56+NKG2C+, CD3+CD56+NKG2C- and CD3+CD56-NKG2C+ T-cell subsets, whose TCR beta-chain repertoires were profiled. All eight donors whose samples were sequenced were randomly selected healthy volunteers, three of them men and five women. Among the eight sequenced donors, seven were HCMV-seropositive and one was HCMV-seronegative. Libraries were sequenced as 2 x 150 bp reads on Illumina HiSeq 2000/2500, MiSeq or NextSeq.

The CDR3 numbers 13 residues from cysteine through phenylalanine. No DNA is given. CDR1 DFQATT and CDR2 SNEGSKA are derived from the germline V gene (reference sequence). Results and caveats for the whole study, not just this receptor: It remained unclear whether the expanded NKG2C-expressing T cell clones were specific for HCMV antigens. Those dominant clonotypes were again the most abundant among CD3+CD56-NKG2C+ cells in a handful of donors, at roughly 28.3-60.1%. For 6 or 7 donors, the dominant CD3+CD56+NKG2C+ clonotypes were among the top 10 CD8+ clonotypes and accounted for about 1.0-7.5% of CD8+ T cells.

Notes on this clonotype: Its binding antigen is unknown.

Reads for this sample came from an Illumina HiSeq 2000. 5'RACE template switching, by which a universal primer site and unique molecular identifiers were added, was used to make TCR beta cDNA libraries. cDNA synthesis was primed from the TCR beta constant segment and was followed by two successive PCR amplification steps. Turning to the authors' computational methods: MIGEC was used to demultiplex reads and group the reads by UMI, and MiTCR was used to assemble and quantify clonotypes. To exclude erroneous sequences, only TCR cDNA sequences supported by at least two reads were retained. Downstream repertoire analysis used the tcR package, and clonotypes were matched across fractions by CDR3 nucleotide sequence plus V segment. VDJmatch was used to annotate antigen specificity against VDJdb, with one amino acid substitution in CDR3 permitted. TCRdb reprocessed the public reads and reports one entry per CDR3 protein sequence, without DNA. V and J calls and clone size were set by TCRdb, not the authors. This sample's listing comprises about 260,000 distinct CDR3 sequences. In total, the top ten clones hold 4.2% of the sample.

To determine HCMV serostatus, a commercial ELISA kit was used to detect HCMV-specific IgG in serum. Ficoll density gradient centrifugation was used to isolate peripheral blood mononuclear cells from blood. The source material was blood T cells: a sorted CD56 or NKG2C T cell subset, CD4+ or CD8+ T cells, or bulk PBMC T cells (not recorded which). The chain is made from TRBV20-1 and TRBJ1-1. The source is a woman aged 18 to 75 in good health. The CDR3 protein is CSARFRGGTEAFF.